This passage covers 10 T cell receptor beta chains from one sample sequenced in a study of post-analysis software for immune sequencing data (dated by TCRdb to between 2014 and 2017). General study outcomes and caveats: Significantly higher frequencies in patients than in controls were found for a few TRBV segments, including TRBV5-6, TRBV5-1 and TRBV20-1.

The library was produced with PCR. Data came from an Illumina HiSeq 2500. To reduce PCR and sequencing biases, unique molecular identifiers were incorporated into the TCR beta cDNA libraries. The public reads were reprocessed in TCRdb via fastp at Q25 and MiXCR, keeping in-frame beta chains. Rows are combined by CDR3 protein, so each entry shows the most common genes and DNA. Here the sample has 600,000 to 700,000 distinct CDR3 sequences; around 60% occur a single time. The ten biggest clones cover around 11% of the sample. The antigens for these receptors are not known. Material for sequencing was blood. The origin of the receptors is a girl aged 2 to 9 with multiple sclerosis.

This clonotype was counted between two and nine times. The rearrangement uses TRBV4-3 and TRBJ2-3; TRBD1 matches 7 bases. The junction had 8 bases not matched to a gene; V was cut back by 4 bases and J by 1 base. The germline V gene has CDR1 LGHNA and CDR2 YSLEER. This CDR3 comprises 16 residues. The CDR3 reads CASSLSTGRGTDTQYF. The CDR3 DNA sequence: TGCGCCAGCAGCCTCTCGACAGGGAGAGGCACAGATACGCAGTATTTT.

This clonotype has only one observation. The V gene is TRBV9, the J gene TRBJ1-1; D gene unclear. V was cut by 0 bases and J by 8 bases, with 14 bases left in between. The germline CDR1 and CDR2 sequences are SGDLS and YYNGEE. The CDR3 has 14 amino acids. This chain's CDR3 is CASSVDGSREEAFF. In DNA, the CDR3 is TGTGCCAGCAGCGTAGATGGGTCCCGTGAGGAAGCTTTCTTT.

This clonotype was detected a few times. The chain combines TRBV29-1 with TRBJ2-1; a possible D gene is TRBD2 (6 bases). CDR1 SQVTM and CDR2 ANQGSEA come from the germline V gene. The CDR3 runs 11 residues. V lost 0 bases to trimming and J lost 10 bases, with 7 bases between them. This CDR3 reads CSVEDGGEQFF. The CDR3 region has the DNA TGCAGCGTTGAAGATGGAGGGGAGCAGTTCTTC.

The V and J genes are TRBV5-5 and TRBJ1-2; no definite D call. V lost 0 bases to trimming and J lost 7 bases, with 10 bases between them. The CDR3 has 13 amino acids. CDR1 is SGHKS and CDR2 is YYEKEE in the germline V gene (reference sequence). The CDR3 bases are TGTGCCAGCAGCTTGGAAGGGCAGTTTGGCTACACCTTC. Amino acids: CASSLEGQFGYTF. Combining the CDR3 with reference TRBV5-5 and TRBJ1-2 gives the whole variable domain DAGVTQSPTHLIKTRGQQVTLRCSPISGHKSVSWYQQVLGQGPQFIFQYYEKEERGRGNFPDRFSARQFPNYSSELNVNALLLGDSALYLCASSLEGQFGYTFGSGTRLTVV.

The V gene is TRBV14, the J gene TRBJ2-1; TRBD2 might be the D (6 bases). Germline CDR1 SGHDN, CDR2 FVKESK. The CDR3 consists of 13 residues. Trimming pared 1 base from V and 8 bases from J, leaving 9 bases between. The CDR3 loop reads CASSQVWGDEQFF. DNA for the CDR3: TGTGCCAGCAGCCAAGTCTGGGGGGATGAGCAGTTCTTC. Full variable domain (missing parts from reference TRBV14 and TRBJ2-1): EAGVTQFPSHSVIEKGQTVTLRCDPISGHDNLYWYRRVMGKEIKFLLHFVKESKQDESGMPNNRFLAERTGGTYSTLKVQPAELEDSGVYFCASSQVWGDEQFFGPGTRLTVL.

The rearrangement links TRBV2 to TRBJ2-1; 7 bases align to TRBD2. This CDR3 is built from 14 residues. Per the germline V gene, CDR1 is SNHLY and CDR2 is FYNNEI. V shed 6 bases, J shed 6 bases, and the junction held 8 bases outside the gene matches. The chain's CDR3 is CASRRRGVGNEQFF. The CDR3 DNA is TGTGCCAGCAGACGACGGGGGGTTGGCAATGAGCAGTTCTTC.

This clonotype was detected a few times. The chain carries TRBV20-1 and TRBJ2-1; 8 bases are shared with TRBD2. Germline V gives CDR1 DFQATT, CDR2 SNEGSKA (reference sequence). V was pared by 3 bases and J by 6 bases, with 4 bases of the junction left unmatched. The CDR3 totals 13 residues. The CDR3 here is CSASPGGFNEQFF. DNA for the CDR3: TGCAGTGCTAGTCCGGGGGGGTTCAATGAGCAGTTCTTC.

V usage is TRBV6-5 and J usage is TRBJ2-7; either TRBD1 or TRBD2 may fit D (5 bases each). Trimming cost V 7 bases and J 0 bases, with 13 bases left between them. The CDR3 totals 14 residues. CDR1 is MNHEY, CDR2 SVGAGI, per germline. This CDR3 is CASIRDGASYEQYF. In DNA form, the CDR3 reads TGTGCCAGCATTCGGGACGGCGCCTCCTACGAGCAGTACTTC.

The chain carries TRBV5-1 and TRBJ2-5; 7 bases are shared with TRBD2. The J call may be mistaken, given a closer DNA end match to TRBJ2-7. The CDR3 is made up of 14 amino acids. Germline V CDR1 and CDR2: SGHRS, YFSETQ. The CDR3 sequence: CASSLGTIDYEQYF. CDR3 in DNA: TGCGCCAGCAGCCTCGGGACTATTGACTACGAGCAGTACTTC.

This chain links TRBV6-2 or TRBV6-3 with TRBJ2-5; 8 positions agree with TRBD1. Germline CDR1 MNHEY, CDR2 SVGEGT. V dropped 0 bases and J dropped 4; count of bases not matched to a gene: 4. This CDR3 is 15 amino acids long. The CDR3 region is CASSYSAGGAETQYF. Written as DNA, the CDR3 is TGTGCCAGCAGTTACTCGGCAGGGGGCGCAGAGACCCAGTACTTC.